This T cell receptor beta chain appears in the sequencing data of a study of CD8 T cells in ankylosing spondylitis (dated by TCRdb to about 2017). For the study in its entirety: The study profiled T cell receptor beta repertoires in healthy donors and ankylosing spondylitis patients to find disease-linked TCR variants. The full study cohort was made up of 25 to 30 ankylosing spondylitis patients and roughly 100 healthy donors. Peripheral blood was sampled, and synovial fluid was additionally collected from ankylosing spondylitis patients.

The full study reports these points: The disease-linked clones showed a CD8+ phenotype and occurred at relatively low frequencies in peripheral blood. According to the report, matched synovial fluid samples from ankylosing spondylitis patients were significantly enriched for the disease-linked clones. Blood from ankylosing spondylitis patients appeared to be characterized by a TCR beta motif composed of eight or nine highly homologous amino acid variants. Some of the motif variants had been reported before in the synovial fluid and blood of reactive arthritis patients, a finding that suggests common disease-initiation mechanisms.

Sequencer: Illumina HiSeq 2500. TCR beta libraries were prepared by quantitative 5'-RACE with molecular barcodes. Regarding the original processing steps: A new computational method, built on a probabilistic model of VDJ rearrangement, was used to identify disease-linked TCR variants. Using fastp trimming at Q25 and MiXCR clonotype assembly, TCRdb reanalyzed the public sequencing data and kept in-frame beta chains. Rows with one shared CDR3 protein collapse into an entry with the most common genes and DNA. These V and J calls are TCRdb output, not the study's own analysis. Here the sample has approximately 88,000 distinct CDR3 sequences; 7.5% to 9% occur a single time. Approximately 4.6% of the sample rests with the top ten. This clonotype came up many times. Its binding antigen is unknown. No base quality information exists; no much larger clone differs at one position. The sequencing sample was made of blood, either unsorted or a sorted T cell fraction (not recorded which). The clonotype originates from a male donor with ankylosing spondylitis or in good health (not recorded which).

Here is the DNA: TGTGCCAGCATCGACGCCGGGACACGAGATACTGGAAACACCATATATTTT. This codes for CASIDAGTRDTGNTIYF. The rearranged segments are TRBV28 and TRBJ1-3; perhaps TRBD1 is the D gene, with 6 bases matching. At the junction V is shortened by 7 bases and J by 2 bases, with 21 bases in between. Inclusive of the bounding cysteine and phenylalanine, the CDR3 is 17 residues long. Only the CDR3 part of the read is kept: 51 bases, read in frame from the first base. CDR1 and CDR2, looked up from the germline V gene, are MDHEN and SYDVKM.